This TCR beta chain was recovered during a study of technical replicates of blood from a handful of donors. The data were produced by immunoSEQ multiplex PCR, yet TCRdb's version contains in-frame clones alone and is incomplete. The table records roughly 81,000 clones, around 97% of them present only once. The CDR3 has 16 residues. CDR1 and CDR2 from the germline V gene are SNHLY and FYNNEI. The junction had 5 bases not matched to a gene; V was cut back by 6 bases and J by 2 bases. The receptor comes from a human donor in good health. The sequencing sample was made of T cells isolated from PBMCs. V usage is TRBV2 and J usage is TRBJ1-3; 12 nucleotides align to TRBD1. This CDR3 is CASSPGQGAPGNTIYF. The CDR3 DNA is TGTGCCAGCAGCCCGGGACAGGGGGCCCCTGGAAACACCATATATTTT.